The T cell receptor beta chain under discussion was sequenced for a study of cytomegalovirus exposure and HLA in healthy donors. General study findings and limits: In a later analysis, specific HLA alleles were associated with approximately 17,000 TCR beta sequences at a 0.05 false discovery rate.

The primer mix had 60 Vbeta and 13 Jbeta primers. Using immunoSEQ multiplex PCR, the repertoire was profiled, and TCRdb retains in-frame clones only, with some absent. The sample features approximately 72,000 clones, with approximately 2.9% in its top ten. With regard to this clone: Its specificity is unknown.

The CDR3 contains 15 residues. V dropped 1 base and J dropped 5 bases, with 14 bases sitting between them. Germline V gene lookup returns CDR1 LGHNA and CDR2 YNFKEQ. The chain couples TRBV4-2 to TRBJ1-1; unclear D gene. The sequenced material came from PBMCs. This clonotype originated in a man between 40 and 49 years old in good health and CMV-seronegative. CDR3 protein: CASSQGEGGKTEAFF. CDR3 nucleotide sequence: TGTGCCAGCAGCCAAGGAGAAGGAGGAAAAACTGAAGCTTTCTTT.